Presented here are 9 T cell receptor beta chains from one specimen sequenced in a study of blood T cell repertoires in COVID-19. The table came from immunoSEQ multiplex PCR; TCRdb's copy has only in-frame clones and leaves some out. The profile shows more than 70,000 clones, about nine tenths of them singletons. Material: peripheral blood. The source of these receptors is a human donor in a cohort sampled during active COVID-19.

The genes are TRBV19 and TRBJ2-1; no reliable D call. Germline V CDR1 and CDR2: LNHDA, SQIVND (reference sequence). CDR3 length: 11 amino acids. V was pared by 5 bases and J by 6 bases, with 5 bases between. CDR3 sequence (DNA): TGTGCCAGTAGTTCAGGCAATGAGCAGTTCTTC. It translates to CASSSGNEQFF.

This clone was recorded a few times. The CDR3 reads CASSQVGRGSNTGELFF. CDR3 in DNA: TGTGCCAGCAGCCAAGTGGGGCGGGGGAGTAACACCGGGGAGCTGTTTTTT. The chain is built from TRBV3-1 (or the pseudogene TRBV3-2) and TRBJ2-2, with TRBD2 matching 7 bases. The J segment lost 2 bases and the V segment lost 1 base, leaving 7 bases of the junction unmatched. CDR3 size: 17 residues. Germline V gives CDR1 LGHDT, CDR2 YNNKEL (reference sequence).

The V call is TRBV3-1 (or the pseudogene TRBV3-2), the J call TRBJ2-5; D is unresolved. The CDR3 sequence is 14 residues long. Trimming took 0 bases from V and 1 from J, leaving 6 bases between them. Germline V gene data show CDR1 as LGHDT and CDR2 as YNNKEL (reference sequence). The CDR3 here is CASSQDIPQETQYF. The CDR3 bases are TGTGCCAGCAGCCAAGATATCCCCCAAGAGACCCAGTACTTC.

The chain's CDR3 is CAISDPAVSKQGATEAFF. CDR3 DNA: TGTGCCATCAGTGATCCTGCGGTCAGCAAACAGGGGGCCACTGAAGCTTTCTTT. This chain links TRBV10-3 with TRBJ1-1; 9 bases map to TRBD1. This CDR3 comprises 18 residues. The germline CDR1 and CDR2 sequences are ENHRY and SYGVKD. J gave up 4 bases and V 3 bases, and 15 bases lay outside the gene matches.

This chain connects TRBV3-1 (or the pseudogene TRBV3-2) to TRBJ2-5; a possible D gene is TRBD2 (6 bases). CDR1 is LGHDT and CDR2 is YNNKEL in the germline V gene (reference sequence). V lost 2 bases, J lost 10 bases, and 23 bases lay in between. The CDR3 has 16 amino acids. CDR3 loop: CASSQMIEVRRADQYF. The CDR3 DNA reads TGTGCCAGCAGCCAAATGATCGAAGTTCGGAGGGCCGACCAGTACTTC.

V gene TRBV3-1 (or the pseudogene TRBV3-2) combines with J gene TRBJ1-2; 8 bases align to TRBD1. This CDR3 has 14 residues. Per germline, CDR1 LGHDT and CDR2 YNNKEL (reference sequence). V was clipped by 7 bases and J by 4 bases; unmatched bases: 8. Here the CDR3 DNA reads TGTGCCAGCACCCCAGGGGGCAAGGGCTATGGCTACACCTTC. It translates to CASTPGGKGYGYTF.

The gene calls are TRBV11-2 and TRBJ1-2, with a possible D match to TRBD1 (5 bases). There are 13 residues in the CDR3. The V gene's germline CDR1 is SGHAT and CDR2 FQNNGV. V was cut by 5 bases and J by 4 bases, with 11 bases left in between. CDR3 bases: TGTGCCAGCAGCCCCGACAGATCCTATGGCTACACCTTC. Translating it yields CASSPDRSYGYTF.

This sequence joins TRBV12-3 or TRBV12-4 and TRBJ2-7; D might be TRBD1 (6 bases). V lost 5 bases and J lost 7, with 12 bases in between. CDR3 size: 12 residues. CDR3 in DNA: TGTGCCAGCAGTACAGGGACCAGGGAGCAGTACTTC. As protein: CASSTGTREQYF.

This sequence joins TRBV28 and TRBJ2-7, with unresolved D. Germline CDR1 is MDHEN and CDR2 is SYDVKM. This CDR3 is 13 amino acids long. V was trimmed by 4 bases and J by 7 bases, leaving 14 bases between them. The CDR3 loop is CASSSPMMREQYF. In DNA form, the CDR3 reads TGTGCCAGCAGTTCCCCCATGATGAGGGAGCAGTACTTC. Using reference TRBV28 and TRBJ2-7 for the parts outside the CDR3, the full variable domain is DVKVTQSSRYLVKRTGEKVFLECVQDMDHENMFWYRQDPGLGLRLIYFSYDVKMKEKGDIPEGYSVSREKKERFSLILESASTNQTSMYLCASSSPMMREQYFGPGTRLTVT.